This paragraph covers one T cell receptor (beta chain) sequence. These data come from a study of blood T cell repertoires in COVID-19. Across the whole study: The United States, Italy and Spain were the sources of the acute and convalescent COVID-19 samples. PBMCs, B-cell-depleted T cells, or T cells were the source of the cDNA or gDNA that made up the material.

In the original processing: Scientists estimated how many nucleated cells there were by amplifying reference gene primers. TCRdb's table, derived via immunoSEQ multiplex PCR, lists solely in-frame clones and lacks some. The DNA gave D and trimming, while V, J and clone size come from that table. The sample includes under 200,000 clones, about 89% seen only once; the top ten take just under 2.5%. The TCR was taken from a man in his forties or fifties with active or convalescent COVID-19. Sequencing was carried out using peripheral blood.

CDR3 residues: CASSQGFYGPYEQYF. The CDR3 nucleotides are TGCGCCAGCAGCCAAGGGTTCTATGGGCCATACGAGCAGTACTTC. The chain recombines TRBV4-3 with TRBJ2-7; D is ambiguous. V was pared by 1 base and J by 4 bases, with 14 bases between. Germline V gene lookup returns CDR1 LGHNA and CDR2 YSLEER. This CDR3 region has 15 residues.